One sample yielded the 2 T cell receptor beta chains listed below, sequenced in a study of T-cell memory formation after mild COVID-19. TCRdb used MiXCR to reprocess the 5' RACE reads, holding one entry per CDR3 protein. The sample carries approximately 250,000 distinct CDR3 sequences, 15% recorded once. What was sequenced was PBMCs or a T cell subset sorted from them (not recorded which). These receptors were obtained from an adult woman who had mild COVID-19 (a few samples of this study predate the infection). Cell type and time point are not known.

The chain uses TRBV11-2 and TRBJ1-5, with D tentatively TRBD1 (5 bases). There are 16 residues in the CDR3. Trimming took off 0 bases at V and 6 bases at J, with 15 bases between the two ends. Per the germline V gene, CDR1 is SGHAT and CDR2 is FQNNGV. In DNA form, the CDR3 reads TGTGCCAGCAGCTTAGAAGGTACAGGAATGGGTCAGCCCCAGCATTTT. Protein sequence: CASSLEGTGMGQPQHF.

The chain couples TRBV20-1 to TRBJ2-7; D ambiguous. Germline CDR1 DFQATT, CDR2 SNEGSKA (reference sequence). The CDR3 covers 11 residues. V was cut by 4 bases and J by 4 bases, with 8 bases left in between. CDR3 amino acids: CSATTIYEQYF. As DNA, the CDR3 is TGCAGTGCTACTACGATTTACGAGCAGTACTTC.